These 16 T cell receptor beta chains were sequenced from one sample in a study of blood T cell repertoires in COVID-19. Measured with immunoSEQ multiplex PCR; TCRdb has only the in-frame clones, and not every one. The sample includes 150,000 to 200,000 clones, around 83% of them seen just once. Sequenced input: peripheral blood. The receptors here all came from a human donor in a cohort sampled during active COVID-19.

CDR3 DNA: TGTGCCAGCTCAAGGCCAGGCAGGGCAGGTGATACGCAGTATTTT. This sequence encodes CASSRPGRAGDTQYF. The chain carries TRBV5-4 and TRBJ2-3, with D maybe TRBD1 (5 bases). Looked up from germline, CDR1 is SGHNT and CDR2 is YYREEE (reference sequence). The germline V and J ends were trimmed by 7 bases and 6 bases, with 21 bases remaining between them. The CDR3 is 15 residues long.

The V and J genes are TRBV4-3 and TRBJ1-2; possible D gene TRBD1, 5 bases. The V gene's germline CDR1 is LGHNA and CDR2 YSLEER. The V and J ends lost 0 bases and 5 bases respectively, with 10 bases between them. The CDR3 is 14 amino acids. The CDR3 DNA reads as TGCGCCAGCAGCCAAGATCGGGGGGAGTATGGCTACACCTTC. Protein product: CASSQDRGEYGYTF.

This chain connects TRBV5-8 to TRBJ2-7; 9 bases fit TRBD1. Trimming cost V 2 bases and J 12 bases; bases outside gene matches: 6. CDR3 length: 12 amino acids. Germline CDR1 is SGHTS and CDR2 is YDEGEE. The CDR3 loop is CASSFDRGEGYF. The DNA of the CDR3 is TGTGCCAGCAGCTTTGACAGGGGGGAAGGGTACTTC. The whole variable domain, remainder taken from reference TRBV5-8 and TRBJ2-7, is EAGVTQSPTHLIKTRGQQATLRCSPISGHTSVYWYQQALGLGLQFLLWYDEGEERNRGNFPPRFSGRQFPNYSSELNVNALELEDSALYLCASSFDRGEGYFGPGTRLTVT.

The table lists this clone with a count of one. This rearrangement joins TRBV23-1 to TRBJ2-7; 8 bases are shared with TRBD1. TRBV23-1 is classed as an ORF, of uncertain function. V gave up 4 bases and J gave up 1 base; unmatched junction bases: 15. This CDR3 is 18 amino acids long. In DNA form, the CDR3 reads TGCGCCAGCAGTCGACCGGGACAGGAAGGGTTTACGTCCTACGAGCAGTACTTC. This sequence encodes CASSRPGQEGFTSYEQYF.

The chain uses TRBV5-1 and TRBJ2-6; no clear D gene. Per the germline V gene, CDR1 is SGHRS and CDR2 is YFSETQ. The CDR3 sequence is 14 residues long. V dropped 6 bases and J dropped 1 base, with 8 bases sitting between them. The CDR3 DNA reads as TGCGCCAGCACCCAGTTTTCTGGGGCCAACGTCCTGACTTTC. Its translation: CASTQFSGANVLTF.

This clone was seen a single time. The V and J genes are TRBV25-1 and TRBJ1-1; D uncertain. This CDR3 contains 16 residues. Trimming stripped 2 bases from V and 0 bases from J, with 13 bases between. Germline loops: CDR1 MGHDK, CDR2 SYGVNS. The CDR3 region is CASSETAYPMNTEAFF. CDR3 bases: TGTGCCAGCAGTGAAACAGCTTACCCCATGAACACTGAAGCTTTCTTT.

This chain links TRBV6-5 with TRBJ1-2, with TRBD1 matching 9 bases. CDR1 and CDR2 (germline): MNHEY, SVGAGI. V shed 6 bases, J shed 6 bases, and the junction held 5 bases outside the gene matches. The CDR3 length is 13 residues. In DNA form, the CDR3 reads TGTGCCAGCAGCTTGGGACAGGGCGATGGCTACACCTTC. Its translation is CASSLGQGDGYTF.

V usage is TRBV7-2 and J usage is TRBJ1-3, with 9 bases matching TRBD1. The CDR3 consists of 15 residues. Per germline, CDR1 SGHTA and CDR2 FQGNSA. Unmatched junction bases numbered 9, after V lost 5 bases and J lost 7 bases. The CDR3 loop is CASSLTNTGGNTIYF. CDR3 nucleotide sequence: TGTGCCAGCAGCCTAACAAACACAGGGGGCAACACCATATATTTT.

CDR3: CASSSGQGIYQPQHF. CDR3 sequence (DNA): TGTGCCAGCAGCTCCGGACAGGGAATATATCAGCCCCAGCATTTT. The genes are TRBV6-5 and TRBJ1-5; 8 bases map to TRBD1. Trimming removed 6 bases from V and 5 bases from J; junction bases left unmatched: 9. This CDR3 has 15 residues. CDR1 and CDR2 from the germline V gene are MNHEY and SVGAGI.

The gene calls are TRBV28 and TRBJ2-7; 7 positions agree with TRBD1. The V gene end was trimmed by 6 bases and the J gene end by 2 bases; junction bases not matched to a gene: 16. There are 17 residues in the CDR3. Per germline, CDR1 MDHEN and CDR2 SYDVKM. CDR3 nucleotide sequence: TGTGCCAGCAGGTCAAGTTTACTCCGGGACAGTGCCTACGAGCAGTACTTC. Translated: CASRSSLLRDSAYEQYF.

The chain is built from TRBV5-4 and TRBJ2-7, with 7 bases fitting TRBD1. The CDR3 is made up of 14 amino acids. The V and J ends lost 3 bases and 0 bases, in that order; junction bases with no gene match: 3. Looked up from germline, CDR1 is SGHNT and CDR2 is YYREEE (reference sequence). The CDR3 protein is CASSSRDSSYEQYF. The CDR3 DNA sequence: TGTGCCAGCAGCTCCCGGGACAGCTCCTACGAGCAGTACTTC.

This rearrangement joins TRBV10-3 to TRBJ2-1; 7 nucleotides agree with TRBD1. J was trimmed by 5 bases and V by 6 bases; bases with no gene match: 4. The CDR3 is 13 residues long. CDR1 is ENHRY, CDR2 SYGVKD, per germline. CDR3 sequence (DNA): TGTGCCATCAGACCCGGGACAGACAATGAGCAGTTCTTC. Residues: CAIRPGTDNEQFF.

The rearrangement joins TRBV6-1 to TRBJ1-5; D possibly corresponds to TRBD1 (5 bases). Trimming removed 1 base from V and 9 bases from J, with 13 bases in between. Germline assignment: CDR1 MNHNS and CDR2 SASEGT. The CDR3 loop spans 14 amino acids. The CDR3 bases are TGTGCCAGCAGTGAAGATGGGGCGCGAGTGCCCCAGCATTTT. This sequence encodes CASSEDGARVPQHF.

The rearrangement uses TRBV4-2 and TRBJ1-5, with 11 bases identical to TRBD1. Germline V gene sequence: CDR1 LGHNA, CDR2 YNFKEQ. This CDR3 comprises 15 residues. Germline trimming cut 0 bases from V and 9 bases from J; bases unmatched to any gene: 4. CDR3 protein: CASSQEADRGRPQHF. The CDR3 nucleotides are TGTGCCAGCAGCCAAGAGGCGGACAGGGGGCGGCCCCAGCATTTT.

The gene calls are TRBV28 and TRBJ2-1, with D maybe TRBD2 (7 bases). V lost 5 bases, J lost 2 bases, and 13 bases lay in between. The CDR3 runs to 15 residues. Germline CDR1 is MDHEN and CDR2 is SYDVKM. This CDR3 reads CASSTTGRAYNEQFF. In DNA form, the CDR3 reads TGTGCCAGCAGTACCACAGGGAGGGCCTACAATGAGCAGTTCTTC. The full variable domain, completed using reference TRBV28 and TRBJ2-1, is DVKVTQSSRYLVKRTGEKVFLECVQDMDHENMFWYRQDPGLGLRLIYFSYDVKMKEKGDIPEGYSVSREKKERFSLILESASTNQTSMYLCASSTTGRAYNEQFFGPGTRLTVL.

The chain combines TRBV19 with TRBJ1-1; D remains unclear. CDR3 size: 13 residues. Per germline, CDR1 LNHDA and CDR2 SQIVND (reference sequence). V shed 1 base and J shed 7 bases, with 10 bases lying between them. CDR3 in DNA: TGTGCCAGTAGTATAGTTTCGGCGGATGAAGCTTTCTTT. Translating gives CASSIVSADEAFF.